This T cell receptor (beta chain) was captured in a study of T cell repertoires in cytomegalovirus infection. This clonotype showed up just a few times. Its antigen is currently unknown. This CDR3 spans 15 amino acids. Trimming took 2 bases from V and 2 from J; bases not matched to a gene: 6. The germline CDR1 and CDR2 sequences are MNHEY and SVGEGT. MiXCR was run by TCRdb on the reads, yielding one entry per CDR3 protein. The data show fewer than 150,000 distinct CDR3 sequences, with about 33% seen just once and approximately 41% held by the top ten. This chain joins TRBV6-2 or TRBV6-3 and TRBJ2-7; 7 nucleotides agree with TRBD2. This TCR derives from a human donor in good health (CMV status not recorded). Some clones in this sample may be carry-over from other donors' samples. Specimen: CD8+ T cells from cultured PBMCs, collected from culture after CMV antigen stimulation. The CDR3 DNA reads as TGTGCCAGCAGTTACCTCGGGGGGACCACCTACGAGCAGTACTTC. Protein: CASSYLGGTTYEQYF.